The 13 T cell receptor beta chains in this list originate from one sample, sequenced in a study of radiation and T cells in renal cell carcinoma. Regarding time point: baseline pretreatment blood. As for treatment: 15 Gy SBRT to primary tumor, nephrectomy 4 weeks later. Only in-frame clones appear in the TCRdb table, and some are missing; sequencing was by immunoSEQ multiplex PCR. The sample gives about 130,000 clones, about 88% of which show up once; more than 10% is in the top ten. The sample in question was blood, obtained from a patient whose treatment included radiotherapy and nephrectomy. Receptors originate from a woman aged 45-60 years with renal cell carcinoma.

Worth noting for this clone: Other DNA sequences of this sample code for an identical CDR3. This chain uses TRBV18 with TRBJ2-2; D is uncertain. The CDR3 runs 13 residues. Between the trimmed V and J ends, which lost 0 bases and 1 base, there was a span of 0 bases. Germline CDR1 and CDR2: KGHSH and LQKENI. This CDR3 reads CASSPPNTGELFF. Here the CDR3 DNA reads TGTGCCAGCTCACCACCGAACACCGGGGAGCTGTTTTTT.

The chain couples TRBV6-6 to TRBJ1-5; 7 nucleotides align to TRBD1. After removal of 9 bases from V and 7 bases from J, the junction contained 18 bases not matched to a gene. The CDR3 spans 16 residues. Germline V CDR1 and CDR2: MNHNY, SVGAGI (reference sequence). The DNA of the CDR3 is TGTGCCAGACCCCGCACCGTTACAGGGGCGCGGCAGCCCCAGCATTTT. Amino acids: CARPRTVTGARQPQHF.

This chain joins TRBV7-9 and TRBJ1-5; D unclear. CDR1 SEHNR and CDR2 FQNEAQ come from the germline V gene (reference sequence). Trimming pared 2 bases from V and 8 bases from J, leaving 7 bases between. This CDR3 contains 12 residues. The CDR3 DNA is TGTGCCAGCAGCTTAAGCAGCAAGCCCCAGCATTTT. Translation gives CASSLSSKPQHF.

The chain carries TRBV5-6 and TRBJ2-5; TRBD1 is a possible D gene (5 bases). Germline assignment: CDR1 SGHDT and CDR2 YYEEEE. CDR3 size: 15 residues. Trimming left V 4 bases short and J 0 bases short, with 13 bases between. The CDR3 region is CASSRWTLYQETQYF. The CDR3 DNA sequence: TGTGCCAGCAGCAGATGGACACTATACCAAGAGACCCAGTACTTC.

V is TRBV5-5 and J is TRBJ2-5; 10 positions match TRBD2. Germline values: CDR1 SGHKS, CDR2 YYEKEE (reference sequence). V gave up 3 bases and J gave up 5 bases; unmatched junction bases: 7. There are 15 residues in the CDR3. The CDR3 loop reads CASSSPLAGVETQYF. For the CDR3, the DNA is TGTGCCAGCAGCTCACCCCTAGCGGGGGTGGAGACCCAGTACTTC.

This chain uses TRBV4-1 with TRBJ1-3, with unresolved D. V was clipped by 1 base and J by 0 bases, with 13 bases between them. CDR1 is MGHRA, CDR2 YSYEKL, per germline. This CDR3 region has 17 residues. CDR3 nucleotide sequence: TGCGCCAGCAGCCAAGGGGGTCGACATCCCTCTGGAAACACCATATATTTT. Translation gives CASSQGGRHPSGNTIYF.

The V call is TRBV5-1, the J call TRBJ2-5, with D unclear. Germline-derived CDR1 and CDR2 are SGHRS and YFSETQ. The V end lost 4 bases, the J end lost 2 bases, and 15 bases lay between the germline ends. This CDR3 contains 15 residues. CDR3 residues: CASSPRRISQETQYF. As DNA, the CDR3 is TGCGCCAGCAGCCCGCGTCGTATATCACAAGAGACCCAGTACTTC.

The V call is TRBV7-2, the J call TRBJ1-1, with TRBD1 as a possible D gene (5 bases). Germline CDR1 and CDR2: SGHTA and FQGNSA. Between the trimmed V and J ends, which lost 2 bases and 1 base, there was a span of 8 bases. The CDR3 extends over 14 amino acids. CDR3 sequence reads: CASSLFRENTEAFF. In nucleotides, the CDR3 is TGTGCCAGCAGCTTATTCAGGGAGAACACTGAAGCTTTCTTT.

This chain uses TRBV19 with TRBJ2-7, with 9 bases matching TRBD1. After removal of 5 bases from V and 1 base from J, the junction contained 6 bases not matched to a gene. The CDR3 extends over 15 amino acids. The germline V gene has CDR1 LNHDA and CDR2 SQIVND (reference sequence). This CDR3 reads CASSFRTGASYEQYF. The CDR3 bases are TGTGCCAGTAGTTTCCGGACAGGGGCATCCTACGAGCAGTACTTC.

This chain connects TRBV25-1 to TRBJ2-2; TRBD1 aligns across 9 bases. The CDR3 runs 15 residues. Germline V CDR1 and CDR2: MGHDK, SYGVNS. The J segment lost 8 bases and the V segment lost 3 bases, leaving 7 bases of the junction unmatched. The DNA of the CDR3 is TGTGCCAGCAGTGACCGGGACAGGGTGACGGGGGAGCTGTTTTTT. It translates to CASSDRDRVTGELFF.

The chain joins TRBV19 to TRBJ2-5; D ambiguous. The CDR3 has 13 amino acids. Trimming removed 5 bases at V and 5 bases at J, with 12 bases between. From germline, CDR1 is LNHDA and CDR2 SQIVND (reference sequence). CDR3 sequence: CASSWSLWETQYF. CDR3 sequence (DNA): TGTGCCAGTAGTTGGTCATTATGGGAGACCCAGTACTTC.

This sequence joins TRBV14 and TRBJ1-1; D might be TRBD1 (5 bases). CDR3 size: 13 residues. Germline-derived CDR1 and CDR2 are SGHDN and FVKESK. The V end was cut by 0 bases, the J end by 7 bases, with 9 bases between. CDR3 amino acids: CASSQDLTGEAFF. DNA of the CDR3: TGTGCCAGCAGCCAAGACCTCACAGGTGAAGCTTTCTTT.

The rearrangement joins TRBV7-9 to TRBJ1-5, with D possibly TRBD1 on 5 matching bases. The CDR3 contains 13 residues. The germline V gene encodes CDR1 SEHNR and CDR2 FQNEAQ (reference sequence). V was shortened by 5 bases and J by 3 bases, with 8 bases between the two germline ends. CDR3 sequence (DNA): TGTGCCAGCAGCCAGGGACTCAATCAGCCCCAGCATTTT. It yields the protein CASSQGLNQPQHF. The entire variable domain, with the rest obtained from reference TRBV7-9 and TRBJ1-5, is as follows: DTGVSQNPRHKITKRGQNVTFRCDPISEHNRLYWYRQTLGQGPEFLTYFQNEAQLEKSRLLSDRFSAERPKGSFSTLEIQRTEQGDSAMYLCASSQGLNQPQHFGDGTRLSIL.